A selection of T cell receptor beta chains follows, all from one sample in a study of Ad26.COV2.S vaccination and SARS-CoV-2 variants. TCRdb's table, derived via immunoSEQ multiplex PCR, lists solely in-frame clones and lacks some. The table shows a few hundred thousand clones, with approximately 90% occurring only once. The sample consisted of peripheral blood, taken in a trial of Ad26.COV2.S vaccine versus placebo. These receptors came from a person between 18 and 65 years old who received the Ad26.COV2.S COVID-19 vaccine or a placebo. The CDR3 runs from the conserved cysteine through the conserved F or W. The order of the fields is J gene, clone size, D gene, V gene, CDR3 protein, CDR3 DNA. D genes are given only for firm matches. Expanded clones get a size class; other rows say once, few or many, or leave the size out.

>TRBJ2-7|few|-|TRBV7-9
CASSVFGTQYEQYF
TGTGCCAGCAGTGTCTTTGGGACTCAATACGAGCAGTACTTC
>TRBJ1-2|-|-|TRBV19
CASSIQGDYGYTF
TGTGCCAGTAGTATCCAGGGCGACTATGGCTACACCTTC
>TRBJ1-4|-|-|TRBV7-9
CASSFSRGTNEKLFF
TGTGCCAGCAGCTTTTCTCGGGGGACTAATGAAAAACTGTTTTTT
>TRBJ1-3|-|TRBD1|TRBV7-3
CASSRTGGNSGNTIYF
TGTGCCAGCAGCCGAACAGGGGGGAACTCTGGAAACACCATATATTTT
>TRBJ2-2|-|-|TRBV5-1
CASTPGTGELFF
TGCGCCAGCACCCCAGGCACCGGGGAGCTGTTTTTT
>TRBJ2-3|-|TRBD1|TRBV6-1
CASSGTGTGFSDTQYF
TGTGCCAGCAGTGGCACCGGGACAGGGTTTTCAGATACGCAGTATTTT
>TRBJ2-7|-|TRBD1|TRBV28
CASGHRGPSREQYF
TGTGCCAGCGGCCACAGGGGGCCCTCGCGAGAGCAGTACTTC
>TRBJ1-5|once|TRBD1|TRBV6-2/TRBV6-3
CASSYAGGSQPQHF
TGTGCCAGCAGTTACGCAGGGGGCAGTCAGCCCCAGCATTTT
>TRBJ2-7|-|-|TRBV6-5
CASTSGAYEQYF
TGTGCCAGCACCTCCGGGGCCTACGAGCAGTACTTC
>TRBJ2-2|-|-|TRBV9
CASSVVVAGELFF
TGTGCCAGCAGCGTAGTCGTGGCCGGGGAGCTGTTTTTT
>TRBJ2-2|-|-|TRBV30
CAWSVGGAPNTGELFF
TGTGCCTGGAGTGTGGGTGGGGCGCCGAACACCGGGGAGCTGTTTTTT
>TRBJ2-5|-|TRBD2|TRBV5-1
CASNEERGGLETQYF
TGCGCCAGCAATGAGGAGCGGGGGGGTCTAGAGACCCAGTACTTC
>TRBJ2-7|once|-|TRBV7-3
CASSLATRGGKQYF
TGTGCCAGCAGCTTAGCAACGCGTGGGGGGAAGCAGTACTTC
>TRBJ2-7|-|TRBD1|TRBV3-1/TRBV3-2
CASSQAGGAPYEQYF
TGTGCCAGCAGCCAGGCAGGGGGCGCCCCCTACGAGCAGTACTTC
>TRBJ2-2|once|-|TRBV18
CASSPQSGANTGELFF
TGTGCCAGCTCACCACAATCGGGGGCGAACACCGGGGAGCTGTTTTTT
>TRBJ2-1|-|TRBD2|TRBV6-2/TRBV6-3
CASSYESSGDSYNEQFF
TGTGCCAGCAGTTACGAGTCTAGCGGGGACTCCTACAATGAGCAGTTCTTC
>TRBJ1-2|-|-|TRBV5-1
CASRPGGVGYGYTF
TGCGCCAGCAGACCCGGTGGGGTCGGGTATGGCTACACCTTC
>TRBJ1-2|-|TRBD1|TRBV4-3
CASSQGTGGLTF
TGCGCCAGCAGCCAAGGGACAGGGGGACTCACCTTC
>TRBJ1-4|-|-|TRBV2
CASSLGVGDWYEKLFF
TGTGCCAGCAGTTTGGGGGTCGGGGATTGGTATGAAAAACTGTTTTTT
>TRBJ2-1|once|-|TRBV12-3/TRBV12-4
CASSSGEDEQFF
TGTGCCAGCAGCTCAGGGGAGGATGAGCAGTTCTTC
>TRBJ2-2|-|TRBD2|TRBV3-1/TRBV3-2
CASSPGAGGVLNTGELFF
TGTGCCAGCAGCCCCGGTGCGGGGGGGGTCTTGAACACCGGGGAGCTGTTTTTT
>TRBJ1-5|-|-|TRBV5-4
CASSSGGRLGNQPQHF
TGTGCCAGCAGCTCAGGAGGGAGATTGGGCAATCAGCCCCAGCATTTT
>TRBJ2-7|-|TRBD1|TRBV5-1
CASSFGRGMAYSYEQYF
TGCGCCAGCAGCTTCGGCAGGGGGATGGCTTACTCCTACGAGCAGTACTTC
>TRBJ2-5|-|-|TRBV3-1/TRBV3-2
CASSQDCRPGPETQYF
TGTGCCAGCAGCCAAGATTGTCGGCCGGGGCCGGAGACCCAGTACTTC
>TRBJ1-5|-|-|TRBV7-2
CASSVRVVDNQPQHF
TGTGCCAGCAGCGTCAGGGTCGTGGACAATCAGCCCCAGCATTTT
>TRBJ1-5|once|-|TRBV6-2/TRBV6-3
CASSYTAVTDQPQHF
TGTGCCAGCAGTTACACGGCAGTAACTGATCAGCCCCAGCATTTT
>TRBJ2-2|-|-|TRBV7-3
CASGWSDTGELFF
TGTGCCAGCGGCTGGTCGGACACCGGGGAGCTGTTTTTT
>TRBJ1-4|-|TRBD1|TRBV4-3
CASSQTTGGTEKLFF
TGCGCCAGCAGCCAAACGACAGGGGGCACGGAAAAACTGTTTTTT
>TRBJ2-7|few|TRBD1|TRBV6-5
CASSFRGQALEQYF
TGTGCCAGCAGTTTCCGGGGACAGGCCCTCGAGCAGTACTTC
>TRBJ2-7|-|-|TRBV12-3/TRBV12-4
CASSLGGRTEQYF
TGTGCCAGCAGTTTAGGCGGCCGGACCGAGCAGTACTTC
>TRBJ2-7|-|TRBD2|TRBV7-6
CASSSGLAGDSYEQYF
TGTGCCAGCAGCTCCGGACTAGCGGGGGACTCCTACGAGCAGTACTTC
>TRBJ2-7|-|-|TRBV6-5
CASSYGQFSYEQYF
TGTGCCAGCAGTTACGGACAGTTCTCCTACGAGCAGTACTTC
>TRBJ2-1|few|-|TRBV27
CASSLGYEQFF
TGTGCCAGCAGTCTGGGGTATGAGCAGTTCTTC
>TRBJ1-3|-|-|TRBV6-6
CASRTLSGNTIYF
TGTGCCAGCAGGACGCTCTCTGGAAACACCATATATTTT
>TRBJ2-3|-|TRBD1|TRBV7-8
CASSFRLDRTGGTDTQYF
TGTGCCAGCAGCTTTCGCCTTGACCGGACAGGTGGCACAGATACGCAGTATTTT